The clone carrying this T cell receptor (beta chain) turned up a few times. The data originate from a study of blood T cell repertoires in COVID-19. At the level of the study: Samples representing acute and convalescent COVID-19 were sourced from the United States, Italy and Spain. Sources were T cells, B-cell-depleted T cells, or PBMCs; the material itself was cDNA or gDNA.

Trimming removed 0 bases from V and 8 bases from J; junction bases left unmatched: 6. This CDR3 spans 17 amino acids. CDR1 and CDR2 from the germline V gene are WSHSY and SAAADI. Authors' methods: The authors estimated nucleated cell counts from reference gene primer amplification. The data were produced by immunoSEQ multiplex PCR, yet TCRdb's version contains in-frame clones alone and is incomplete. The V and J calls and clone size are taken from that table; D and trimming were inferred from the DNA. The sample consists of around 250,000 clones, 83% of them appearing once. The TCR comes from a man aged 40-49 years with active or convalescent COVID-19. The sequenced material came from peripheral blood. The genes are TRBV10-2 and TRBJ2-2; 13 nucleotides match TRBD2. CDR3 sequence (DNA): TGCGCCAGCAGTGAGTCCGGGACTAGCGGGATATCAGGGGAGCTGTTTTTT. This translates into CASSESGTSGISGELFF.